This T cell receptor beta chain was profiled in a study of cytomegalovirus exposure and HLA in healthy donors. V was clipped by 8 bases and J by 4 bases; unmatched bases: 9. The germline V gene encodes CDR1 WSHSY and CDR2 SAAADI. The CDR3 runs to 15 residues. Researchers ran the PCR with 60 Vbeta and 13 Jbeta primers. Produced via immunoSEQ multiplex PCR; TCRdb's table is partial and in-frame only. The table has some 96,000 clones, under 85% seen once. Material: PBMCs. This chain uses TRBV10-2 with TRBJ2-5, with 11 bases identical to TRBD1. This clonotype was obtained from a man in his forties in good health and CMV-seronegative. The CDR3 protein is CASVDRDRGRETQYF. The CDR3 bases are TGCGCCAGCGTTGATCGGGACAGGGGGAGAGAGACCCAGTACTTC.